These 19 T cell receptor beta chains came from one sample sequenced in a study of T cells in Graves' hyperthyroidism and ophthalmopathy. The investigators amplified TCR beta CDR3 regions from RNA transcripts. First-round RT-PCR targeting the TCR CDR3 was performed with the HTBI primer set. One entry per CDR3 protein, called by TCRdb with MiXCR from the multiplex PCR reads. The table has over 250,000 distinct CDR3 sequences, roughly 13% seen once. Sequencing was done on a sample of blood. These receptors all come from a woman aged 40 to 50 with Graves' ophthalmopathy.

This clonotype was seen a handful of times. The V gene is TRBV6-1, the J gene TRBJ2-1; 9 bases align to TRBD1. CDR3 length: 16 residues. The V gene's germline CDR1 is MNHNS and CDR2 SASEGT. The J segment lost 2 bases and the V segment lost 4 bases, leaving 6 bases of the junction unmatched. CDR3 sequence: CASSVWDREPYNEQFF. For the CDR3, the DNA is TGTGCCAGCAGTGTCTGGGACAGGGAACCCTACAATGAGCAGTTCTTC.

This clonotype has more than one count but fewer than ten. This chain joins TRBV11-2 and TRBJ1-3; no definite D call. This CDR3 is 19 amino acids long. Trimming shortened V by 2 bases and J by 0 bases, and 20 bases separated the two germline ends. The V gene's germline CDR1 is SGHAT and CDR2 FQNNGV. Here the CDR3 DNA reads TGTGCCAGCAGCTTATATATGGTTGAAGGGCCCTTCTCTGGAAACACCATATATTTT. It specifies CASSLYMVEGPFSGNTIYF.

V and J are TRBV7-9 and TRBJ2-4; TRBD2 might be the D (5 bases). The end of the DNA aligns better with TRBJ2-1, so the J call may be wrong. CDR3 length: 13 residues. The germline V gene has CDR1 SEHNR and CDR2 FQNEAQ (reference sequence). The CDR3 nucleotides are TGTGCCAGCAGCTTAGGCGGGTGGAACATTCAGTTCTTC. It codes for CASSLGGWNIQFF.

This clonotype was seen at least ten times. The chain recombines TRBV18 with TRBJ1-1, with D unclear. Germline values: CDR1 KGHSH, CDR2 LQKENI. V lost 0 bases to trimming and J lost 0 bases, with 8 bases between them. The CDR3 length is 15 residues. The CDR3 coding sequence is TGTGCCAGCTCACCACCGACCGGACTGAACACTGAAGCTTTCTTT. As protein: CASSPPTGLNTEAFF.

There are a few counts of this clonotype. The V and J genes are TRBV11-3 and TRBJ2-1; a weak D match, TRBD2 (6 bases). CDR3 size: 15 residues. V lost 1 base, J lost 2 bases, and 9 bases lay in between. Germline CDR1 SGHNT, CDR2 YENEEA. DNA for the CDR3: TGTGCCAGCAGCTTAGGGGCGGGGCCCTACAATGAGCAGTTCTTC. Its translation: CASSLGAGPYNEQFF. Filled out from reference TRBV11-3 and TRBJ2-1, the complete variable domain reads EAGVVQSPRYKIIEKKQPVAFWCNPISGHNTLYWYLQNLGQGPELLIRYENEEAVDDSQLPKDRFSAERLKGVDSTLKIQPAELGDSAVYLCASSLGAGPYNEQFFGPGTRLTVL.

In this sample, this clonotype turned up many times. The chain couples TRBV11-2 to TRBJ2-3; 10 nucleotides agree with TRBD1. The V segment lost 3 bases and the J segment 1 base; nucleotides outside the gene matches: 1. This CDR3 is 15 amino acids long. Germline V gene sequence: CDR1 SGHAT, CDR2 FQNNGV. The CDR3 DNA follows: TGTGCCAGCAGCTTGGGGACAGGGGGCACAGATACGCAGTATTTT. This codes for CASSLGTGGTDTQYF.

This clonotype was counted at least ten times. The chain is built from TRBV6-5 and TRBJ2-7; 9 nucleotides line up with TRBD2. The trim removed 2 bases at V and 4 bases at J, leaving 18 bases unmatched. The CDR3 covers 19 residues. From germline, CDR1 is MNHEY and CDR2 SVGAGI. The DNA for the CDR3 is TGTGCCAGCAGTTACAAGCGGGGGGCCGTATTCCCGGCCGAATACGAGCAGTACTTC. It is translated as CASSYKRGAVFPAEYEQYF.

The chain couples TRBV9 to TRBJ2-2; 11 nucleotides align to TRBD2. After removal of 0 bases from V and 4 bases from J, the junction contained 2 bases not matched to a gene. The CDR3 is made up of 16 amino acids. Germline lookup yields CDR1 SGDLS and CDR2 YYNGEE. The CDR3 loop is CASSVVGLAATGELFF. As DNA, the CDR3 is TGTGCCAGCAGCGTAGTGGGACTAGCGGCCACCGGGGAGCTGTTTTTT.

The gene calls are TRBV5-1 and TRBJ2-7; 12 bases are shared with TRBD2. The CDR3 spans 16 residues. Per germline, CDR1 SGHRS and CDR2 YFSETQ. Losses at the gene ends were 4 bases for V and 7 bases for J; bases not matched to a gene: 12. CDR3 amino acids: CASSTLTSGGPREQYF. The CDR3 DNA sequence: TGCGCCAGCAGCACCCTGACTAGCGGGGGCCCTCGGGAGCAGTACTTC.

This clonotype was counted a few times. The V gene is TRBV24-1, the J gene TRBJ2-1, with D perhaps matching TRBD2 (6 bases). Germline CDR1 and CDR2: KGHDR and SFDVKD. The V gene lost 1 base and the J gene lost 6 bases, with 12 bases spanning the gap. This CDR3 comprises 15 residues. The CDR3 sequence: CATSDFSAGRNEQFF. For the CDR3, the DNA is TGTGCCACCAGTGATTTCTCGGCGGGACGCAATGAGCAGTTCTTC.

This clonotype was recorded many times. V and J are TRBV6-4 and TRBJ2-1; D gene uncertain. V shed 1 base and J shed 7 bases, with 5 bases lying between them. This CDR3 is built from 12 residues. Germline V lookup: CDR1 MRHNA, CDR2 SNTAGT. In DNA form, the CDR3 reads TGTGCCAGCAGTGACTTCCGTAATGAGCAGTTCTTC. Amino acid sequence: CASSDFRNEQFF.

V usage is TRBV5-1 and J usage is TRBJ2-2; a weak D match, TRBD1 (6 bases). Germline CDR1 SGHRS, CDR2 YFSETQ. Trimming left V 0 bases short and J 4 bases short, with 10 bases between. The CDR3 sequence is 15 residues long. The CDR3: CASSLALGATGELFF. CDR3 sequence (DNA): TGCGCCAGCAGCTTGGCCTTGGGGGCCACCGGGGAGCTGTTTTTT. The full variable domain, completed using reference TRBV5-1 and TRBJ2-2, is KAGVTQTPRYLIKTRGQQVTLSCSPISGHRSVSWYQQTPGQGLQFLFEYFSETQRNKGNFPGRFSGRQFSNSRSEMNVSTLELGDSALYLCASSLALGATGELFFGEGSRLTVL.

The CDR3 reads CASSLGGDILYNEQFF. DNA of the CDR3: TGCGCCAGCAGCTTGGGTGGGGACATATTGTACAATGAGCAGTTCTTC. The V call is TRBV5-1, the J call TRBJ2-1, with D possibly TRBD1 on 6 matching bases. Germline loops: CDR1 SGHRS, CDR2 YFSETQ. V was clipped by 0 bases and J by 4 bases, with 14 bases between them. This CDR3 comprises 16 residues.

This clonotype was observed a few times. V usage is TRBV19 and J usage is TRBJ2-7; the D is unclear. V was cut by 6 bases and J by 3 bases, with 9 bases left in between. The CDR3 has 12 amino acids. The germline V gene has CDR1 LNHDA and CDR2 SQIVND (reference sequence). The CDR3 region is CASSSRFYEQYF. In nucleotides, the CDR3 is TGTGCCAGTAGCAGCCGTTTCTACGAGCAGTACTTC.

Many counts were recorded for this clonotype. The J gene is TRBJ1-2, the V gene TRBV11-2; D is unclear. The CDR3 is 12 residues long. V shed 0 bases and J shed 5 bases, with 4 bases lying between them. Germline-derived CDR1 and CDR2 are SGHAT and FQNNGV. The CDR3 DNA is TGTGCCAGCAGCTTAGATGAATATGGCTACACCTTC. Amino acids: CASSLDEYGYTF.

This clonotype was detected only a few times. The chain couples TRBV6-1 to TRBJ1-1; 8 nucleotides agree with TRBD1. After removal of 6 bases from V and 1 base from J, the junction contained 10 bases not matched to a gene. Germline V gives CDR1 MNHNS, CDR2 SASEGT. The CDR3 sequence is 16 residues long. CDR3 coding DNA: TGTGCCAGCAGCCCTACAGGGGGTTCGGGGAACACTGAAGCTTTCTTT. Amino acid sequence: CASSPTGGSGNTEAFF.

This clonotype was picked up a small number of times. The rearrangement uses TRBV20-1 and TRBJ1-1, with D hard to call. CDR3 length: 15 residues. Germline loops: CDR1 DFQATT, CDR2 SNEGSKA (reference sequence). V lost 4 bases and J lost 1, with 16 bases in between. CDR3 nucleotides: TGCAGTGCTATTACAGACGGACGCCGGAACACTGAAGCTTTCTTT. The encoded protein is CSAITDGRRNTEAFF.

At least ten counts were recorded for this clonotype. The chain employs TRBV6-1 and TRBJ1-2; D is perhaps TRBD1 (6 bases). V lost 7 bases and J lost 4, with 13 bases in between. Germline loops: CDR1 MNHNS, CDR2 SASEGT. This CDR3 is 13 amino acids long. CDR3 coding DNA: TGTGCCAGCAAGCGAACAGGGACCTATGGCTACACCTTC. Translating gives CASKRTGTYGYTF.

This clonotype was found many times. This chain connects TRBV25-1 to TRBJ1-5, with D uncertain. V was clipped by 0 bases and J by 1 base, with 22 bases between them. The germline gives CDR1 MGHDK, CDR2 SYGVNS. CDR3 size: 20 residues. CDR3 in amino acids: CASSEYLTNKDSLSNQPQHF. The CDR3 bases are TGTGCCAGCAGTGAATATTTAACAAACAAAGATAGCCTGAGCAATCAGCCCCAGCATTTT.